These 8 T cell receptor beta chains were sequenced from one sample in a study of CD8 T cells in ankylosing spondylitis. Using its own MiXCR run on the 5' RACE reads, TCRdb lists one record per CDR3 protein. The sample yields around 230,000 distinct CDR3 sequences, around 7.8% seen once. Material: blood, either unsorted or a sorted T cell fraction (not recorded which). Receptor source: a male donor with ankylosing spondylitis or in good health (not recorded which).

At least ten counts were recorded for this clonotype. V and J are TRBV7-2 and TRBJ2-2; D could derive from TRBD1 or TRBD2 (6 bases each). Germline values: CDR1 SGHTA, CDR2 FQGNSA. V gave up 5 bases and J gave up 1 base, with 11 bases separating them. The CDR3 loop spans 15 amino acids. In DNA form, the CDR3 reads TGTGCCAGCAGCCCACAGGGAGGGAACACCGGGGAGCTGTTTTTT. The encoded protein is CASSPQGGNTGELFF.

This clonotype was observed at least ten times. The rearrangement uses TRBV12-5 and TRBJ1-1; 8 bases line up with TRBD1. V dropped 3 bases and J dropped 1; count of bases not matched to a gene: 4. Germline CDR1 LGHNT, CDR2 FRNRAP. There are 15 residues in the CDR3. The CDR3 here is CASGLSDRGNTEAFF. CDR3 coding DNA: TGTGCTAGTGGTTTATCAGACAGGGGGAACACTGAAGCTTTCTTT.

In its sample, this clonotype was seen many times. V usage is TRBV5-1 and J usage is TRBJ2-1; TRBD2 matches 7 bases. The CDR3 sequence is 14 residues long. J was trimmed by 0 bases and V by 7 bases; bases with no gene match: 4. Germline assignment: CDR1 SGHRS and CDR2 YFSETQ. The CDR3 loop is CASGRDGSYNEQFF. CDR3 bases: TGCGCCAGCGGGAGGGACGGCTCCTACAATGAGCAGTTCTTC.

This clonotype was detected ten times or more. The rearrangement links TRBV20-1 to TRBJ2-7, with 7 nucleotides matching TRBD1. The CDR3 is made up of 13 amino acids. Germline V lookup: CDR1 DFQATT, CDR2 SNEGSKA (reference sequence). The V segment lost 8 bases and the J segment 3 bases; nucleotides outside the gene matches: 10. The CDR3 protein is CSCRRDRDYEQYF. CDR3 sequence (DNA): TGCAGTTGTCGTCGGGACAGAGACTACGAGCAGTACTTC.

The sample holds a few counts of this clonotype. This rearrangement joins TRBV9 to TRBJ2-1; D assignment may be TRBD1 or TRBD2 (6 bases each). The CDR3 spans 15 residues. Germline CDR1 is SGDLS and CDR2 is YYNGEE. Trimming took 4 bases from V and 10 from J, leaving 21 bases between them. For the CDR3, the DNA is TGTGCCAGCAGCATCTCGCCGGGGGCCCCCCCGGAGCAGTTCTTC. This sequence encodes CASSISPGAPPEQFF.

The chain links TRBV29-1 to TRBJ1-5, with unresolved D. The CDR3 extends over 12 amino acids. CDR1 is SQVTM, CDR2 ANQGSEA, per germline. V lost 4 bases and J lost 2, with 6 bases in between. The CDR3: CSVGQRNQPQHF. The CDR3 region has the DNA TGCAGCGTTGGGCAGCGCAATCAGCCCCAGCATTTT.

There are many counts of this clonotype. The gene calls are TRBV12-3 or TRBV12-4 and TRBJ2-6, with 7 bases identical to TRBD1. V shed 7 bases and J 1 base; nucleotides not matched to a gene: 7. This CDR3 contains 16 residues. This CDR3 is CASTPGQISGANVLTF. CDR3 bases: TGTGCCAGCACCCCGGGACAGATTTCTGGGGCCAACGTCCTGACTTTC.

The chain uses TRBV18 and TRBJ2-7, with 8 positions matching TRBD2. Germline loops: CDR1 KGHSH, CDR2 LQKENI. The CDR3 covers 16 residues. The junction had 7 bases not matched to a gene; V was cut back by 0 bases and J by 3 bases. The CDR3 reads CASSPPGSGVLYEQYF. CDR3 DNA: TGTGCCAGCTCACCACCTGGTAGCGGGGTCCTCTACGAGCAGTACTTC.